This T cell receptor (beta chain) was recorded in a study of T-cell memory formation after mild COVID-19. Constant-segment primers and 5'RACE yielded cDNA libraries for TCR alpha and TCR beta, each carrying sample barcodes and UMIs. Via MiXCR, TCRdb re-called the 5' RACE reads, giving one row per CDR3 protein. The table includes under 450,000 distinct CDR3 sequences, more than 20% detected once. CDR1 and CDR2 from the germline V gene are SGDLS and YYNGEE. The CDR3 length is 14 residues. The ends were cut back, 4 bases at V and 0 bases at J, with 11 bases in the middle. The receptor's source is a man in his late teens or twenties who had mild COVID-19 (a few samples of this study predate the infection). Cell type and time point are not known. Input material: PBMCs or a T cell subset sorted from them (not recorded which). The rearrangement uses TRBV9 and TRBJ2-7; D possibly corresponds to TRBD1 (5 bases). The CDR3 coding sequence is TGTGCCAGCAGCCCGTCAGGGATCTCCTACGAGCAGTACTTC. The encoded protein is CASSPSGISYEQYF. Supplemented by reference TRBV9 and TRBJ2-7, the full variable domain reads DSGVTQTPKHLITATGQRVTLRCSPRSGDLSVYWYQQSLDQGLQFLIQYYNGEERAKGNILERFSAQQFPDLHSELNLSSLELGDSALYFCASSPSGISYEQYFGPGTRLTVT.